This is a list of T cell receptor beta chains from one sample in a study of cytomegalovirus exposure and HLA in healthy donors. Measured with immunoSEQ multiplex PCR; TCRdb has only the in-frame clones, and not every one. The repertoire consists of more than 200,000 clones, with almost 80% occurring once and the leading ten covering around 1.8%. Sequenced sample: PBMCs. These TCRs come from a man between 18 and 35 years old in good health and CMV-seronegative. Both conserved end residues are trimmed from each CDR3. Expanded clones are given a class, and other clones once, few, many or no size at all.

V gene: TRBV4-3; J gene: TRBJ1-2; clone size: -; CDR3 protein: ASSTDRNYGYT
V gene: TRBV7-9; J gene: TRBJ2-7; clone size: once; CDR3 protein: ASSLMGREATHEQY
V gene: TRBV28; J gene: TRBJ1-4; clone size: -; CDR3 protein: ASSLGGTNEKLF
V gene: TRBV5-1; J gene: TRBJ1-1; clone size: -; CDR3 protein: ASSEQGPGMNTEAF
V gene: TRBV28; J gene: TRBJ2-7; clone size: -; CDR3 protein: ASSPERGPAYEQY
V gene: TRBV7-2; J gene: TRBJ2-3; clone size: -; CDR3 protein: ASSLAPGQGDTQY
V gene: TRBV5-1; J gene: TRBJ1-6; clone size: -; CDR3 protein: ASSDQGVENSPLH
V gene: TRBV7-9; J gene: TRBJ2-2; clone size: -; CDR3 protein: ASRPGGTGELF
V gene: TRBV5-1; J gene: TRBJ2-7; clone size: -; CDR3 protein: ASSLDRAPDYEQY
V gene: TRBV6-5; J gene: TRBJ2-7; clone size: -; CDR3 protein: ASNLRGGSYEQY
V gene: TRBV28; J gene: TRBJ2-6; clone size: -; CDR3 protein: ASSWDRASFSGANVLT
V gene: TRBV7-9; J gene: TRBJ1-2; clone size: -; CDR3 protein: ASSLDRGPHGYT
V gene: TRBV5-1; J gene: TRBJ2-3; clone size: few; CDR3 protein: ASSPTAGLAASMD
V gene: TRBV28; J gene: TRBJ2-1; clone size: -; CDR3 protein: ASSLSLREQF
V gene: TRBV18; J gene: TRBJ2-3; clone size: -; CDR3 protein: ASSPPGTSGRDTQY
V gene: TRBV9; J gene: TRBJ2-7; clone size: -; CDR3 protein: ASSVSKGAHEQY
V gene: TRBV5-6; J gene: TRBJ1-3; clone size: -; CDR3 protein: ASSSWDRGFGNTIY
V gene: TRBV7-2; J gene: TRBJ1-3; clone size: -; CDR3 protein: ASSLKGTGNTIY
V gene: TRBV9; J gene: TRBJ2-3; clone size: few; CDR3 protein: ASSVVTSGYTDTQY
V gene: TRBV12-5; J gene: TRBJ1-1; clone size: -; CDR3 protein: ASGWGGAPIQKAKDTEAF
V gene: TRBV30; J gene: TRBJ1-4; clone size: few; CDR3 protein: AWSVGRGTTNEKLF
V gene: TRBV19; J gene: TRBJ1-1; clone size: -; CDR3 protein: ATQNPTGRMNTEAF
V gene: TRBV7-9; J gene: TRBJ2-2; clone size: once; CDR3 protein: ASSLATGEYPGELF
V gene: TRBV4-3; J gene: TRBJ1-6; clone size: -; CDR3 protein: ASSQVAQGGSPLH
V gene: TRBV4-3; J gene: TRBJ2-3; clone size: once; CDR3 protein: ASSPGQGPDTQY
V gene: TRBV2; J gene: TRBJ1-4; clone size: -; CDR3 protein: ATNGGAANEKLF
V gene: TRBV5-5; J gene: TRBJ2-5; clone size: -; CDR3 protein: ASGTGLVKSETQY
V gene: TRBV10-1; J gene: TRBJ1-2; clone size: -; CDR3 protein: ASSDRNRGLDYGYT